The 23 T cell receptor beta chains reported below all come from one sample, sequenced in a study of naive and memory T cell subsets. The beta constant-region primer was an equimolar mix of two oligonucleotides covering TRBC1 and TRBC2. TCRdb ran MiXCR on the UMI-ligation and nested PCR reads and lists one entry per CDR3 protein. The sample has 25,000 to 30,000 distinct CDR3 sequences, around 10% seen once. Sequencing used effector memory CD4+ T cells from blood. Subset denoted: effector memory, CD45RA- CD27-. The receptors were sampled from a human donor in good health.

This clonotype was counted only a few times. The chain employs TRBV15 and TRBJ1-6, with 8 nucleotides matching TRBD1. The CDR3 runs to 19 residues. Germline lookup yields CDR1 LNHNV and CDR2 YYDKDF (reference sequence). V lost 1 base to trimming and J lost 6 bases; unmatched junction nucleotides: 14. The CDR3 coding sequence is TGTGCCACCAGCAGAGCTGGGCGACAGGGGAGTTTACGTAATTCACCCCTCCACTTT. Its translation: CATSRAGRQGSLRNSPLHF.

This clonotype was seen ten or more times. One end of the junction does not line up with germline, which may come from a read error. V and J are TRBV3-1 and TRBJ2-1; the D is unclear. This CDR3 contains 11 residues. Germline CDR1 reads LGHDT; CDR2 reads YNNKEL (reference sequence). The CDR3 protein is CASSLREELFF. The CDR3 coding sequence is TGTGCCAGCAGTCTTAGGGAAGAGCTGTTCTTC.

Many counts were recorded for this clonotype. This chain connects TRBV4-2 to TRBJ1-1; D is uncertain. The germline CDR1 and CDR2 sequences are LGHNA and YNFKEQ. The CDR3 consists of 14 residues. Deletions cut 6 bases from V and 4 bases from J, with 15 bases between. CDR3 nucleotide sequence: TGTGCCAGCAGGCAACCCTTCCGCGGCACTGAAGCTTTCTTT. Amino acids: CASRQPFRGTEAFF.

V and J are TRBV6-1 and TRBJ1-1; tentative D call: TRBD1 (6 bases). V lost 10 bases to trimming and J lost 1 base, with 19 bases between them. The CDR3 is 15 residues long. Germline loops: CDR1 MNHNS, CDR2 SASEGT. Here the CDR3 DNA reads TGTGCCAACAGGGTTCGGGCCCTCGGGAACACTGAAGCTTTCTTT. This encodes CANRVRALGNTEAFF.

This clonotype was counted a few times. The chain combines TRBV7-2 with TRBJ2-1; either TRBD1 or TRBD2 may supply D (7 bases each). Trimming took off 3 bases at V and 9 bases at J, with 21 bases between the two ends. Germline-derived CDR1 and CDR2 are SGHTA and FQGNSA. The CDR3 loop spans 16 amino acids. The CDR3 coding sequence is TGTGCCAGCAGCTTCTCCAGGGGGGGAGCAGGGAGTGAGCAGTTCTTC. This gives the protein CASSFSRGGAGSEQFF. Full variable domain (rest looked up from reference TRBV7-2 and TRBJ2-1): GAGVSQSPSNKVTEKGKDVELRCDPISGHTALYWYRQSLGQGLEFLIYFQGNSAPDKSGLPSDRFSAERTGGSVSTLTIQRTQQEDSAVYLCASSFSRGGAGSEQFFGPGTRLTVL.

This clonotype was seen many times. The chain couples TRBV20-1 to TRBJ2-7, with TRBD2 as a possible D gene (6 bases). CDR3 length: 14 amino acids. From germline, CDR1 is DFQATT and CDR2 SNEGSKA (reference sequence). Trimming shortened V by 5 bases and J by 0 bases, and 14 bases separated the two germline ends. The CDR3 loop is CSAAISGTSYEQYF. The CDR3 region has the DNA TGCAGTGCTGCCATTAGCGGAACCTCCTACGAGCAGTACTTC.

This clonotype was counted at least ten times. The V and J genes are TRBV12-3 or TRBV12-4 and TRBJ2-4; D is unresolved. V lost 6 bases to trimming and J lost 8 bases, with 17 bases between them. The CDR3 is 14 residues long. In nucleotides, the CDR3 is TGTGCCAGCAGCCCGGGCGGATCCCAGGACATTCAGTACTTC. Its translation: CASSPGGSQDIQYF.

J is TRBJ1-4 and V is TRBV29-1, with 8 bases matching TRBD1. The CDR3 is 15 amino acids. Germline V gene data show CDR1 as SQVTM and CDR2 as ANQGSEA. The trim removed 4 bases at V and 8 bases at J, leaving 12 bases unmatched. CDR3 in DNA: TGCAGCGTTGCCACCGCAGGGGGCGGTCAGGAAAAACTGTTTTTT. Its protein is CSVATAGGGQEKLFF.

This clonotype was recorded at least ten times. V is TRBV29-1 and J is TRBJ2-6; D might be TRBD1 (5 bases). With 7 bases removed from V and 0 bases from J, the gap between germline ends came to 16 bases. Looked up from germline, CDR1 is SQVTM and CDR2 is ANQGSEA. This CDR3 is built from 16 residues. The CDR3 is CSAQTEVNSGANVLTF. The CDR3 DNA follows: TGCAGCGCACAGACAGAGGTAAACTCTGGGGCCAACGTCCTGACTTTC. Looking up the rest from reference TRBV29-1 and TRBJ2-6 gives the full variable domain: SAVISQKPSRDICQRGTSLTIQCQVDSQVTMMFWYRQQPGQSLTLIATANQGSEATYESGFVIDKFPISRPNLTFSTLTVSNMSPEDSSIYLCSAQTEVNSGANVLTFGAGSRLTVL.

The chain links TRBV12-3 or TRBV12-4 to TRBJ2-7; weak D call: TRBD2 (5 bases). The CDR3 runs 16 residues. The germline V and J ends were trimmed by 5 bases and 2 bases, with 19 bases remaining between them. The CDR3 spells CASSVRTGNQPYEQYF. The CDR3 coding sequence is TGTGCCAGCAGTGTTAGAACGGGAAATCAACCCTACGAGCAGTACTTC.

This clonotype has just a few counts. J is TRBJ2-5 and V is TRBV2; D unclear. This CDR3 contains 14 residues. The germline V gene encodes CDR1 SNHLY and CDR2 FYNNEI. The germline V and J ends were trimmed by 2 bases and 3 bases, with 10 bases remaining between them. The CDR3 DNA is TGTGCCAGCAGTGAAAAACAAGTCAAAGAGACCCAGTACTTC. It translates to CASSEKQVKETQYF. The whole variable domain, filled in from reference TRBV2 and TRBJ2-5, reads EPEVTQTPSHQVTQMGQEVILRCVPISNHLYFYWYRQILGQKVEFLVSFYNNEISEKSEIFDDQFSVERPDGSNFTLKIRSTKLEDSAMYFCASSEKQVKETQYFGPGTRLLVL.

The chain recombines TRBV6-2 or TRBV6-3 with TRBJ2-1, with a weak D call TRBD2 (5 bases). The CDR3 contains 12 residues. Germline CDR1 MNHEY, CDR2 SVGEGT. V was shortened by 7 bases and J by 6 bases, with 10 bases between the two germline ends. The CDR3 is CASKDWVNEQFF. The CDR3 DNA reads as TGTGCCAGCAAGGACTGGGTCAATGAGCAGTTCTTC.

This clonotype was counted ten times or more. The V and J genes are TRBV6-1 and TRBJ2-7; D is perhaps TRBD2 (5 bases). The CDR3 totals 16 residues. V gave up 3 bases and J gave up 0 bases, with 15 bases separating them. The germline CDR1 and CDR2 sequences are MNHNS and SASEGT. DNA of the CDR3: TGTGCCAGCAGTGAGTTGGTGCCGAGGGTCTCCTACGAGCAGTACTTC. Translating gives CASSELVPRVSYEQYF.

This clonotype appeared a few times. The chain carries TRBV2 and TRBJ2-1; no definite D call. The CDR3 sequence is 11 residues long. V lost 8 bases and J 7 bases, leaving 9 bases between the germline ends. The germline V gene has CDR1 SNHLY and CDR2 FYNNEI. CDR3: CASETRNEQFF. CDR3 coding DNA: TGTGCCAGCGAGACACGAAATGAGCAGTTCTTC.

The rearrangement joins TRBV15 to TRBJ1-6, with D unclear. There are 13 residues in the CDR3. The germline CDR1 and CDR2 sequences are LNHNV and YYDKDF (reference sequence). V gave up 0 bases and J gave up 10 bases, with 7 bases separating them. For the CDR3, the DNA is TGTGCCACCAGCAGAGAAATAAGCTCACCCCTCCACTTT. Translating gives CATSREISSPLHF.

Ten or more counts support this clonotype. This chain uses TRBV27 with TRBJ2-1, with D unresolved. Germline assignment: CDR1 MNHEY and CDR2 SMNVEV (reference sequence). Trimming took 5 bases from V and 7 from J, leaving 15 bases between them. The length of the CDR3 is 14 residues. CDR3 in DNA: TGTGCCAGCAGTCCGACCCAAGCCCTGAATGAGCAGTTCTTC. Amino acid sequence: CASSPTQALNEQFF.

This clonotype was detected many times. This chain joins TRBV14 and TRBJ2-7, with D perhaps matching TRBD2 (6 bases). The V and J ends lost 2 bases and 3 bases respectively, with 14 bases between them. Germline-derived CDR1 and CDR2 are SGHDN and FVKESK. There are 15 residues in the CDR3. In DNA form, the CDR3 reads TGTGCCAGCAGCCAAATGGGGGACGGGGGCTACGAGCAGTACTTC. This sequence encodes CASSQMGDGGYEQYF.

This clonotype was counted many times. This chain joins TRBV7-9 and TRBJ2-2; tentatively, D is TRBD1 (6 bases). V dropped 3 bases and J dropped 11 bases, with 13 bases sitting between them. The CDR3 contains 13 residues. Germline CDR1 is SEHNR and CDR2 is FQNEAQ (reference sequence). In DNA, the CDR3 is TGTGCCAGCAGCTTTTCAGGGGTCGGCGAGCTGTTTTTT. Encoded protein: CASSFSGVGELFF.

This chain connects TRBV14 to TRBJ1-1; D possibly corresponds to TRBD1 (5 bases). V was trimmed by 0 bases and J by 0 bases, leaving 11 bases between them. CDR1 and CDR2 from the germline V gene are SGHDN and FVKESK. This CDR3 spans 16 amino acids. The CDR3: CASSQDLGALNTEAFF. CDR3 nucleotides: TGTGCCAGCAGCCAAGATCTTGGGGCCCTGAACACTGAAGCTTTCTTT.

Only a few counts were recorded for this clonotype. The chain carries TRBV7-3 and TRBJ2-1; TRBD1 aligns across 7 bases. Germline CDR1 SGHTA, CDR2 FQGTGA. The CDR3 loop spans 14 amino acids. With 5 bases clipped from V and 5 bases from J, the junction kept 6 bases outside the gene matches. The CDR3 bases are TGTGCCAGCAGCGCCCCCGACAGGGACAATGAGCAGTTCTTC. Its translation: CASSAPDRDNEQFF.

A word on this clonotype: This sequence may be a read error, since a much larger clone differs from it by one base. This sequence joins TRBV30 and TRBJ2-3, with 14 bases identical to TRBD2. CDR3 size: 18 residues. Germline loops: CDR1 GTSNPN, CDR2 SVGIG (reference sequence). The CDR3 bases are TGTGCCTGGAGTTACCCTTGGGGGACTAGCGGGAGCACAGATACGCGGTATTTT. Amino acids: CAWSYPWGTSGSTDTRYF.

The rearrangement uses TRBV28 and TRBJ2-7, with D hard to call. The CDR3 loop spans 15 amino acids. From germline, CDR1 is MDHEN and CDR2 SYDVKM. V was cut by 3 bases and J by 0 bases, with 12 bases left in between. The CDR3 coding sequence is TGTGCCAGCAGTTTTTCGTGGCGAGGCTCCTACGAGCAGTACTTC. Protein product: CASSFSWRGSYEQYF.

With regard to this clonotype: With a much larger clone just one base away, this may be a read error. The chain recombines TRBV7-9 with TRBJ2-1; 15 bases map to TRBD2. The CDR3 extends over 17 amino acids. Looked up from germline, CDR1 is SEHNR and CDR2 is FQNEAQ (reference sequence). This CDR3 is CASSRTSGGVSYNVQFF. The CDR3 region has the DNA TGTGCCAGCAGCCGGACTAGCGGGGGGGTCTCCTACAATGTGCAGTTCTTC.